These T cell receptor beta chains were read from a single sample in a study of blood T cell repertoires in COVID-19. This table comes from immunoSEQ multiplex PCR, and its TCRdb copy is limited to in-frame clones, with some not included. The repertoire holds 65,000 to 80,000 clones, with 85% to 90% as singletons. Sequencing was carried out using peripheral blood. The receptors shown here come from a middle-aged man with active COVID-19. Both conserved end residues are part of each CDR3. Each record gives: clone size, J gene, CDR3 length, V gene, D gene, CDR3 protein, CDR3 DNA. A D gene is named only where the DNA matches it firmly. Clone size is not always given. Where it is, it says once, few, many or a class for expanded clones.

clone size: few; J gene: TRBJ2-2; CDR3 length: 16; V gene: TRBV28; D gene: TRBD1; CDR3 protein: CASSRTGTGITGELFF; CDR3 DNA: TGTGCCAGCAGTCGGACCGGGACAGGGATCACCGGGGAGCTGTTTTTT
clone size: .; J gene: TRBJ2-3; CDR3 length: 12; V gene: TRBV3-1/TRBV3-2; D gene: .; CDR3 protein: CASSLATDTQYF; CDR3 DNA: TGTGCCAGCAGCCTAGCCACAGATACGCAGTATTTT
clone size: once; J gene: TRBJ2-1; CDR3 length: 16; V gene: TRBV5-6; D gene: TRBD2; CDR3 protein: CASSLPGTSYHNEQFF; CDR3 DNA: TGTGCCAGCAGCTTGCCCGGGACTAGCTACCACAATGAGCAGTTCTTC
clone size: once; J gene: TRBJ2-1; CDR3 length: 20; V gene: TRBV5-4; D gene: TRBD2; CDR3 protein: CASSSILGLAGGSSYNEQFF; CDR3 DNA: TGTGCCAGCAGCTCGATCTTGGGACTAGCGGGGGGCAGCTCCTACAATGAGCAGTTCTTC
clone size: .; J gene: TRBJ1-1; CDR3 length: 15; V gene: TRBV11-2; D gene: .; CDR3 protein: CASSVPGIMNTEAFF; CDR3 DNA: TGTGCCAGCAGCGTCCCAGGAATAATGAACACTGAAGCTTTCTTT
clone size: .; J gene: TRBJ1-1; CDR3 length: 12; V gene: TRBV2; D gene: TRBD1; CDR3 protein: CASSTTGPQAFF; CDR3 DNA: TGTGCCAGCAGTACGACAGGGCCACAAGCTTTCTTT
clone size: .; J gene: TRBJ2-5; CDR3 length: 18; V gene: TRBV2; D gene: .; CDR3 protein: CASSERPSLQATRETQYF; CDR3 DNA: TGTGCCAGCAGTGAAAGACCCTCACTACAGGCCACGCGGGAGACCCAGTACTTC
clone size: .; J gene: TRBJ2-3; CDR3 length: 14; V gene: TRBV5-1; D gene: .; CDR3 protein: CASRERPSTDTQYF; CDR3 DNA: TGCGCCAGCAGGGAGAGACCTAGCACAGATACGCAGTATTTT
clone size: .; J gene: TRBJ2-1; CDR3 length: 11; V gene: TRBV5-1; D gene: .; CDR3 protein: CASRVQYEQFF; CDR3 DNA: TGCGCCAGCAGGGTACAGTATGAGCAGTTCTTC
clone size: .; J gene: TRBJ1-2; CDR3 length: 16; V gene: TRBV19; D gene: TRBD1; CDR3 protein: CASSTPPGQGFDGYTF; CDR3 DNA: TGTGCCAGTAGTACCCCCCCGGGACAGGGGTTTGATGGCTACACCTTC
clone size: .; J gene: TRBJ2-3; CDR3 length: 16; V gene: TRBV18; D gene: .; CDR3 protein: CASSPKGRQSTDTQYF; CDR3 DNA: TGTGCCAGCTCACCAAAGGGAAGACAGAGCACAGATACGCAGTATTTT
clone size: .; J gene: TRBJ2-7; CDR3 length: 17; V gene: TRBV5-1; D gene: TRBD1; CDR3 protein: CASSSQAGTGGRYEQYF; CDR3 DNA: TGCGCCAGCAGCTCTCAAGCCGGGACAGGGGGCCGGTACGAGCAGTACTTC
clone size: once; J gene: TRBJ1-5; CDR3 length: 15; V gene: TRBV5-1; D gene: TRBD1; CDR3 protein: CASSLDPGGAQPQHF; CDR3 DNA: TGCGCCAGCAGCTTGGATCCAGGGGGAGCCCAGCCCCAGCATTTT
clone size: .; J gene: TRBJ1-6; CDR3 length: 14; V gene: TRBV6-6; D gene: .; CDR3 protein: CASSYYRENSPLHF; CDR3 DNA: TGTGCCAGCAGTTACTACAGGGAAAATTCACCCCTCCACTTT
clone size: .; J gene: TRBJ2-4; CDR3 length: 15; V gene: TRBV28; D gene: TRBD1; CDR3 protein: CASSSTGAGKNIQYF; CDR3 DNA: TGTGCCAGCAGTTCGACAGGGGCGGGCAAAAACATTCAGTACTTC
clone size: .; J gene: TRBJ1-5; CDR3 length: 14; V gene: TRBV28; D gene: .; CDR3 protein: CASSLGGAGQPQHF; CDR3 DNA: TGTGCCAGCAGTTTGGGTGGGGCTGGTCAGCCCCAGCATTTT
clone size: .; J gene: TRBJ2-1; CDR3 length: 17; V gene: TRBV11-2; D gene: TRBD2; CDR3 protein: CASSPRRTSSANNEQFF; CDR3 DNA: TGTGCCAGCAGCCCTCGACGGACTAGTTCGGCAAACAATGAGCAGTTCTTC
clone size: .; J gene: TRBJ1-1; CDR3 length: 15; V gene: TRBV29-1; D gene: TRBD1; CDR3 protein: CSVNPRGGDGTEAFF; CDR3 DNA: TGCAGCGTTAACCCTCGAGGGGGCGATGGCACTGAAGCTTTCTTT
clone size: .; J gene: TRBJ1-5; CDR3 length: 13; V gene: TRBV13; D gene: .; CDR3 protein: CASSLQGNQPQHF; CDR3 DNA: TGTGCCAGCAGCTTACAGGGGAATCAGCCCCAGCATTTT
clone size: .; J gene: TRBJ1-3; CDR3 length: 13; V gene: TRBV7-2; D gene: .; CDR3 protein: CASSSRWGDTIYF; CDR3 DNA: TGTGCCAGCAGCTCGAGGTGGGGGGACACCATATATTTT
clone size: few; J gene: TRBJ1-1; CDR3 length: 13; V gene: TRBV6-5; D gene: .; CDR3 protein: CASSYLMNTEAFF; CDR3 DNA: TGTGCCAGCAGTTACCTAATGAACACTGAAGCTTTCTTT
clone size: .; J gene: TRBJ2-3; CDR3 length: 16; V gene: TRBV14; D gene: .; CDR3 protein: CASSLTDRASTDTQYF; CDR3 DNA: TGTGCCAGCAGCCTGACGGACAGAGCCAGCACAGATACGCAGTATTTT
clone size: once; J gene: TRBJ1-3; CDR3 length: 13; V gene: TRBV6-6; D gene: .; CDR3 protein: CASVPGSGNTIYF; CDR3 DNA: TGTGCCAGCGTACCAGGCTCTGGAAACACCATATATTTT
clone size: .; J gene: TRBJ2-1; CDR3 length: 17; V gene: TRBV2; D gene: TRBD2; CDR3 protein: CASSSRTSGIMYNEQFF; CDR3 DNA: TGTGCCAGCAGTTCACGGACTAGCGGGATTATGTACAATGAGCAGTTCTTC
clone size: .; J gene: TRBJ2-2; CDR3 length: 15; V gene: TRBV5-5; D gene: TRBD2; CDR3 protein: CASSPLAGETGELFF; CDR3 DNA: TGTGCCAGCAGCCCACTAGCGGGAGAGACCGGGGAGCTGTTTTTT
clone size: .; J gene: TRBJ2-7; CDR3 length: 14; V gene: TRBV7-8; D gene: .; CDR3 protein: CASSLGTGAYEQYF; CDR3 DNA: TGTGCCAGCAGCTTAGGTACAGGAGCCTACGAGCAGTACTTC
clone size: few; J gene: TRBJ1-5; CDR3 length: 16; V gene: TRBV19; D gene: .; CDR3 protein: CASSMEGKQPNQPQHF; CDR3 DNA: TGTGCCAGTAGTATGGAGGGAAAGCAACCTAATCAGCCCCAGCATTTT
clone size: .; J gene: TRBJ2-1; CDR3 length: 16; V gene: TRBV5-5; D gene: .; CDR3 protein: CASSLVGVGYYNEQFF; CDR3 DNA: TGTGCCAGCAGCTTAGTAGGGGTGGGCTACTACAATGAGCAGTTCTTC
clone size: .; J gene: TRBJ2-1; CDR3 length: 17; V gene: TRBV7-9; D gene: TRBD2; CDR3 protein: CASSPRSGGEVGDEQFF; CDR3 DNA: TGTGCCAGCAGCCCCCGGAGCGGGGGGGAAGTTGGCGATGAGCAGTTCTTC
clone size: .; J gene: TRBJ1-5; CDR3 length: 16; V gene: TRBV28; D gene: TRBD1; CDR3 protein: CANQDRGGRSNQPQHF; CDR3 DNA: TGTGCCAATCAGGACAGGGGAGGTCGTAGCAATCAGCCCCAGCATTTT
clone size: once; J gene: TRBJ1-5; CDR3 length: 14; V gene: TRBV9; D gene: .; CDR3 protein: CASSRKGGNQPQHF; CDR3 DNA: TGTGCCAGCTCCCGTAAGGGAGGCAATCAGCCCCAGCATTTT
clone size: .; J gene: TRBJ2-1; CDR3 length: 17; V gene: TRBV4-2; D gene: .; CDR3 protein: CASSQESTRNGHNEQFF; CDR3 DNA: TGTGCCAGCAGCCAAGAATCAACCCGCAACGGTCACAATGAGCAGTTCTTC
clone size: .; J gene: TRBJ1-2; CDR3 length: 13; V gene: TRBV7-9; D gene: .; CDR3 protein: CASSSPVLSAYTF; CDR3 DNA: TGTGCCAGCAGCTCCCCCGTCTTGAGCGCCTACACCTTC
clone size: .; J gene: TRBJ2-5; CDR3 length: 13; V gene: TRBV28; D gene: .; CDR3 protein: CASRGPRQETQYF; CDR3 DNA: TGTGCCAGCAGGGGGCCTAGACAAGAGACCCAGTACTTC
clone size: .; J gene: TRBJ2-1; CDR3 length: 16; V gene: TRBV7-9; D gene: TRBD2; CDR3 protein: CASSLPLAGGRNEQFF; CDR3 DNA: TGTGCCAGCAGCTTACCCCTAGCGGGGGGCAGGAATGAGCAGTTCTTC
clone size: .; J gene: TRBJ1-2; CDR3 length: 17; V gene: TRBV7-3; D gene: TRBD1; CDR3 protein: CASSLWGCKGQILGYTF; CDR3 DNA: TGTGCCAGCAGCTTATGGGGGTGTAAGGGACAGATATTAGGCTACACCTTC
clone size: .; J gene: TRBJ2-7; CDR3 length: 13; V gene: TRBV29-1; D gene: .; CDR3 protein: CSVGYRLGYEQYF; CDR3 DNA: TGCAGCGTTGGATACAGGCTCGGCTACGAGCAGTACTTC
clone size: .; J gene: TRBJ2-3; CDR3 length: 16; V gene: TRBV11-2; D gene: TRBD2; CDR3 protein: CASSRRRGGSTDTQYF; CDR3 DNA: TGTGCCAGCAGCCGGCGGCGGGGGGGTAGCACAGATACGCAGTATTTT
clone size: few; J gene: TRBJ1-2; CDR3 length: 15; V gene: TRBV15; D gene: .; CDR3 protein: CATSSGMGPAGGYTF; CDR3 DNA: TGTGCCACCAGCTCTGGCATGGGGCCCGCCGGTGGCTACACCTTC
clone size: .; J gene: TRBJ1-5; CDR3 length: 13; V gene: TRBV28; D gene: TRBD1; CDR3 protein: CASSLQGDQPQHF; CDR3 DNA: TGTGCCAGCAGCCTACAGGGGGATCAGCCCCAGCATTTT
clone size: .; J gene: TRBJ2-3; CDR3 length: 15; V gene: TRBV4-1; D gene: .; CDR3 protein: CASSQAGRATDTQYF; CDR3 DNA: TGCGCCAGCAGCCAAGCGGGAAGGGCCACAGATACGCAGTATTTT
clone size: .; J gene: TRBJ2-7; CDR3 length: 13; V gene: TRBV5-4; D gene: .; CDR3 protein: CARTPGVSYEQYF; CDR3 DNA: TGTGCCAGAACCCCCGGGGTTTCCTACGAGCAGTACTTC
clone size: .; J gene: TRBJ1-3; CDR3 length: 15; V gene: TRBV28; D gene: .; CDR3 protein: CASSPYRASGNTIYF; CDR3 DNA: TGTGCCAGCAGTCCTTACAGGGCTTCTGGAAACACCATATATTTT
clone size: .; J gene: TRBJ2-7; CDR3 length: 13; V gene: TRBV6-6; D gene: .; CDR3 protein: CASSYGTGYEQYF; CDR3 DNA: TGTGCCAGCAGTTACGGAACGGGTTACGAGCAGTACTTC
clone size: .; J gene: TRBJ2-6; CDR3 length: 15; V gene: TRBV30; D gene: .; CDR3 protein: CAWSVQGGGANVLTF; CDR3 DNA: TGTGCCTGGAGTGTACAGGGTGGTGGGGCCAACGTCCTGACTTTC
clone size: .; J gene: TRBJ1-5; CDR3 length: 14; V gene: TRBV5-1; D gene: .; CDR3 protein: CASSLVGGNQPQHF; CDR3 DNA: TGCGCCAGCAGCTTGGTAGGGGGCAATCAGCCCCAGCATTTT
clone size: .; J gene: TRBJ2-1; CDR3 length: 15; V gene: TRBV7-6; D gene: TRBD1; CDR3 protein: CASSSRQGANNEQFF; CDR3 DNA: TGTGCCAGCAGTAGTCGACAGGGGGCTAACAATGAGCAGTTCTTC
clone size: .; J gene: TRBJ2-7; CDR3 length: 13; V gene: TRBV7-6; D gene: .; CDR3 protein: CASESQDSYEQYF; CDR3 DNA: TGTGCCAGCGAAAGTCAGGACTCCTACGAGCAGTACTTC